The entry below gives a single TCR beta chain sequence along with its context. Only in-frame clones appear in the TCRdb table, and some are missing; sequencing was by immunoSEQ multiplex PCR. The top ten clones hold roughly 1.7% of a sample with about 2.1 million clones, just under 95% of them seen once. The record originates from a study of shared clonotypes between healthy human individuals. Naive CD8 cells comprised CD45RO-negative, CCR7-positively selected cells, excluding terminally differentiated effector memory CD45RA+ cells. The V gene's germline CDR1 is SGHAT and CDR2 FQNNGV. CDR3 length equals 13 residues. V shed 1 base and J shed 6 bases, with 8 bases lying between them.

The TCR sequence derives from a man aged 18 to 30 in good health. Some clones in this sample may be carry-over from other donors' samples. This chain uses TRBV11-2 with TRBJ2-3; the D call may be TRBD1 or TRBD2 (5 bases each). Sequenced sample: naive CD8+ T cells from PBMCs. The CDR3 here is CASSLGGWDTQYF. CDR3 nucleotides: TGTGCCAGCAGCTTAGGGGGGTGGGATACGCAGTATTTT. Combining the CDR3 with reference TRBV11-2 and TRBJ2-3 gives the whole variable domain EAGVAQSPRYKIIEKRQSVAFWCNPISGHATLYWYQQILGQGPKLLIQFQNNGVVDDSQLPKDRFSAERLKGVDSTLKIQPAKLEDSAVYLCASSLGGWDTQYFGPGTRLTVL.